This T cell receptor beta chain comes out of a study of blood T cell repertoires in COVID-19. This CDR3 is built from 16 residues. Germline CDR1 SGHDN, CDR2 FVKESK. After removal of 0 bases from V and 0 bases from J, the junction contained 3 bases not matched to a gene. Participant-reported clinical history was the basis for cohort assignment. Measured with immunoSEQ multiplex PCR; TCRdb has only the in-frame clones, and not every one. The top ten hold 1.2% of the sample, which has a few hundred thousand clones, 85% to 90% seen once. This clonotype was sampled from a man aged 25-45 years who had recovered from COVID-19. The chain joins TRBV14 to TRBJ1-1; 8 bases line up with TRBD1. Sequencing was performed on PBMCs or T cells enriched from blood (not recorded which). CDR3 in amino acids: CASSQDDRGMNTEAFF. The CDR3 nucleotides read TGTGCCAGCAGCCAAGATGACAGGGGAATGAACACTGAAGCTTTCTTT.